Listed here are 7 T cell receptor beta chains from one sample, sequenced in a study of blood T cell repertoires in COVID-19. The repertoire was sequenced with immunoSEQ multiplex PCR; TCRdb's copy has only in-frame clones and lacks some. The sample lists 100,000 to 150,000 clones, roughly three quarters occurring once. The specimen was peripheral blood. All receptors come from a human donor in a cohort sampled during active COVID-19.

The rearrangement links TRBV30 to TRBJ2-5, with D perhaps TRBD1 (6 bases). Germline CDR1 is GTSNPN and CDR2 is SVGIG (reference sequence). The CDR3 loop spans 13 amino acids. Trimming took 2 bases from V and 1 from J, leaving 8 bases between them. The CDR3 loop reads CAWSRDIQETQYF. The CDR3 DNA follows: TGTGCCTGGAGTCGGGACATCCAAGAGACCCAGTACTTC.

This sequence joins TRBV7-6 and TRBJ1-1, with D possibly matching TRBD1 (6 bases). Trimming shortened V by 5 bases and J by 0 bases, and 13 bases separated the two germline ends. This CDR3 comprises 15 residues. The germline V gene has CDR1 SGHVS and CDR2 FNYEAQ. The CDR3 region is CASSDRDTMNTEAFF. Written as DNA, the CDR3 is TGTGCCAGCAGCGACCGGGACACAATGAACACTGAAGCTTTCTTT.

This clone came up once. The chain recombines TRBV5-1 with TRBJ2-3, with a weak D call TRBD1 (6 bases). The CDR3 contains 14 residues. Trimming stripped 0 bases from V and 4 bases from J, with 9 bases between. The germline V gene encodes CDR1 SGHRS and CDR2 YFSETQ. The CDR3 sequence is CASSLGQGSDTQYF. The CDR3 DNA follows: TGCGCCAGCAGCTTGGGGCAGGGGTCAGATACGCAGTATTTT.

This CDR3 reads CASSKPEGLTYEQYF. The CDR3 DNA sequence: TGTGCCAGCAGCAAGCCAGAGGGTTTAACCTACGAGCAGTACTTC. The J gene is TRBJ2-7, the V gene TRBV11-2; the D gene is possibly TRBD2 (5 bases). There are 15 residues in the CDR3. CDR1 is SGHAT, CDR2 FQNNGV, per germline. Trimming shortened V by 5 bases and J by 2 bases, and 16 bases separated the two germline ends.

J is TRBJ2-7 and V is TRBV10-3, with 7 bases identical to TRBD1. The CDR3 runs to 16 residues. The V and J ends lost 4 bases and 0 bases, in that order; junction bases with no gene match: 9. Germline V gene sequence: CDR1 ENHRY, CDR2 SYGVKD. The CDR3 DNA reads as TGTGCCATCAGTGTGGTGGAGGACAGGTCCTCCTACGAGCAGTACTTC. Residues: CAISVVEDRSSYEQYF.

Regarding this clone: A much larger clone differs from this one at a single base, so this may be a read error. The same CDR3 is also encoded by other DNA sequences in this sample. This chain uses TRBV7-9 with TRBJ1-2, with TRBD1 matching over 9 bases. V lost 5 bases, J lost 8 bases, and 9 bases stayed unmatched. This CDR3 comprises 14 residues. Germline V CDR1 and CDR2: SEHNR, FQNEAQ (reference sequence). The CDR3 nucleotides are TGTGCCAGCAGCGATTCCGGGACAGGGATCGGCTACACCTTC. It translates to CASSDSGTGIGYTF. Drawing the rest from reference TRBV7-9 and TRBJ1-2, the complete variable domain is DTGVSQNPRHKITKRGQNVTFRCDPISEHNRLYWYRQTLGQGPEFLTYFQNEAQLEKSRLLSDRFSAERPKGSFSTLEIQRTEQGDSAMYLCASSDSGTGIGYTFGSGTRLTVV.

J is TRBJ1-5 and V is TRBV4-1; 7 bases are a match to TRBD1. Germline V gene sequence: CDR1 MGHRA, CDR2 YSYEKL. This CDR3 region has 15 residues. Unmatched junction bases numbered 6, after V lost 1 base and J lost 6 bases. The CDR3 reads CASSQVGQVGQPQHF. CDR3 coding DNA: TGCGCCAGCAGCCAAGTAGGACAGGTTGGTCAGCCCCAGCATTTT.